This T cell receptor beta chain was obtained from a study of spatial heterogeneity in lung cancer. A single record per CDR3 protein comes from TCRdb applying MiXCR to the 5' RACE reads. The top ten hold 20% of the sample, which has some 1,100 distinct CDR3 sequences, 25% to 30% seen once. Documented time point: sample taken at primary tumor resection. The donors, 72 patients with untreated early-stage non-small cell lung cancer, provided the samples. General study results and limits: Expanded TCRs classified as ubiquitous or regional were counted, and these counts tracked ubiquitous and regional nonsynonymous mutations, respectively. For expanded intratumoral alpha and beta TCRs, counts tracked tumor mutation counts.

This clonotype is judged large (0.1 to 1%). Its matching antigen is unknown. This CDR3 spans 17 amino acids. The germline V and J ends were trimmed by 2 bases and 1 base, with 13 bases remaining between them. CDR1 is SGHRS and CDR2 is YFSETQ in the germline V gene. This receptor was taken from a male donor with early-stage non-small cell lung cancer. This chain connects TRBV5-1 to TRBJ1-6, with a weak D call TRBD1 (6 bases). The specimen comprised lung tumor tissue, sampled at surgery. The CDR3 DNA reads as TGCGCCAGCAGCTTACAATCGGGGGCGTCCTATAATTCACCCCTCCACTTT. This gives the protein CASSLQSGASYNSPLHF.